The 19 T cell receptor beta chains below come from one sample, sequenced in a study of T cell responses to AZD1222 COVID-19 vaccine. Profiling relied on immunoSEQ multiplex PCR, and the TCRdb table lists in-frame clones only, not all of them. Of around 150,000 clones listed, roughly 85% are singletons. The material sequenced was peripheral blood, taken 28 days after the second dose of the MenACWY control vaccine. The receptors here all came from an adult who received the MenACWY meningococcal vaccine as a control.

The rearrangement uses TRBV9 and TRBJ1-2; the match to TRBD1 covers 9 bases. Trimming removed 7 bases from V and 6 bases from J; junction bases left unmatched: 10. This CDR3 spans 14 amino acids. The V gene's germline CDR1 is SGDLS and CDR2 YYNGEE. The CDR3 loop reads CASGPGQGAHGYTF. Here the CDR3 DNA reads TGTGCCAGCGGACCGGGACAGGGTGCCCATGGCTACACCTTC. The variable domain in full, completed from reference TRBV9 and TRBJ1-2, reads DSGVTQTPKHLITATGQRVTLRCSPRSGDLSVYWYQQSLDQGLQFLIQYYNGEERAKGNILERFSAQQFPDLHSELNLSSLELGDSALYFCASGPGQGAHGYTFGSGTRLTVV.

This clone was seen more than once but under ten times. The V and J genes are TRBV15 and TRBJ2-2; D is unresolved. Germline CDR1 LNHNV, CDR2 YYDKDF (reference sequence). Trimming stripped 0 bases from V and 7 bases from J, with 12 bases between. The CDR3 totals 15 residues. The CDR3 DNA follows: TGTGCCACCAGCAGAGATCATATAGTCGGCGGGGAGCTGTTTTTT. Its translation is CATSRDHIVGGELFF.

This chain links TRBV19 with TRBJ2-7; D call uncertain. Germline assignment: CDR1 LNHDA and CDR2 SQIVND (reference sequence). V lost 3 bases to trimming and J lost 3 bases, with 9 bases between them. This CDR3 is 13 amino acids long. In DNA, the CDR3 is TGTGCCAGTAGTATGGGGTTAGGCTACGAGCAGTACTTC. Its translation: CASSMGLGYEQYF.

This clone is a singleton in its sample. The chain combines TRBV4-3 with TRBJ1-1, with D perhaps matching TRBD1 (6 bases). The CDR3 sequence is 13 residues long. The germline gives CDR1 LGHNA, CDR2 YSLEER. With 4 bases removed from V and 6 bases from J, the gap between germline ends came to 12 bases. The CDR3 here is CASSLHREAEAFF. In nucleotides, the CDR3 is TGCGCCAGCAGCCTCCACAGGGAGGCTGAAGCTTTCTTT.

The rearrangement uses TRBV7-2 and TRBJ2-2; D gene uncertain. The V end was cut by 2 bases, the J end by 6 bases, with 7 bases between. CDR3 length: 13 amino acids. The germline CDR1 and CDR2 sequences are SGHTA and FQGNSA. As DNA, the CDR3 is TGTGCCAGCAGCTTACGGGTCTCCGGGGAGCTGTTTTTT. This sequence encodes CASSLRVSGELFF.

Concerning this clone itself: A junction end diverges from the germline sequence, so it may reflect a read error. V usage is TRBV7-8 and J usage is TRBJ2-4; no clear D gene. From germline, CDR1 is SGHVS and CDR2 FQNEAQ. CDR3 length: 16 residues. The DNA of the CDR3 is TGTGCCAGCAGCTTAAGGTTCGGAACAGCCCAAAACATTCAGTACTTC. Protein sequence: CASSLRFGTAQNIQYF.

The chain is built from TRBV7-6 and TRBJ2-7, with 10 bases fitting TRBD1. The germline gives CDR1 SGHVS, CDR2 FNYEAQ. With V trimmed by 5 bases and J by 3 bases, 7 bases remained unmatched. This CDR3 is built from 15 residues. The CDR3: CASSKRTGGVYEQYF. CDR3 DNA sequence: TGTGCCAGCAGCAAACGGACAGGGGGGGTCTACGAGCAGTACTTC.

This rearrangement joins TRBV18 to TRBJ1-6; D is unclear. V lost 5 bases to trimming and J lost 7 bases, with 9 bases between them. From germline, CDR1 is KGHSH and CDR2 LQKENI. There are 13 residues in the CDR3. The CDR3 DNA reads as TGTGCCAGCTCATCGGACCGGAATTCACCCCTCCACTTT. This sequence encodes CASSSDRNSPLHF. Drawing the rest from reference TRBV18 and TRBJ1-6, the complete variable domain is NAGVMQNPRHLVRRRGQEARLRCSPMKGHSHVYWYRQLPEEGLKFMVYLQKENIIDESGMPKERFSAEFPKEGPSILRIQQVVRGDSAAYFCASSSDRNSPLHFGNGTRLTVT.

The genes are TRBV3-1 (or the pseudogene TRBV3-2) and TRBJ1-4; TRBD1 aligns across 9 bases. CDR1 and CDR2 from the germline V gene are LGHDT and YNNKEL (reference sequence). Losses at the gene ends were 2 bases for V and 6 bases for J; bases not matched to a gene: 7. The CDR3 runs to 16 residues. The CDR3 nucleotides are TGTGCCAGCAGCCAAATACAGGGGGCTGGGGATGAAAAACTGTTTTTT. The encoded protein is CASSQIQGAGDEKLFF.

This chain uses TRBV29-1 with TRBJ2-4, with D possibly TRBD1 on 6 matching bases. CDR1 is SQVTM, CDR2 ANQGSEA, per germline. The ends were cut back, 3 bases at V and 0 bases at J, with 18 bases in the middle. The CDR3 sequence is 17 residues long. Here the CDR3 DNA reads TGCAGCGTTGAGCAAAGGACAGCCATCCTAGCCAAAAACATTCAGTACTTC. Protein sequence: CSVEQRTAILAKNIQYF.

The genes are TRBV5-4 and TRBJ1-1, with TRBD1 matching 7 bases. V dropped 3 bases and J dropped 4; count of bases not matched to a gene: 6. This CDR3 is built from 14 residues. From germline, CDR1 is SGHNT and CDR2 YYREEE (reference sequence). In nucleotides, the CDR3 is TGTGCCAGCAGCTCCTCGACAGGGTTCACTGAAGCTTTCTTT. It translates to CASSSSTGFTEAFF.

The chain joins TRBV10-1 to TRBJ1-5, with D maybe TRBD1 (5 bases). Trimming took off 8 bases at V and 0 bases at J, with 8 bases between the two ends. CDR3 length equals 13 residues. Per the germline V gene, CDR1 is WNHNN and CDR2 is SYGVQD (reference sequence). This CDR3 reads CASEGHSNQPQHF. DNA of the CDR3: TGCGCCAGCGAGGGGCATAGCAATCAGCCCCAGCATTTT.

This chain links TRBV30 with TRBJ2-5; D gene ambiguous. CDR1 and CDR2 (germline): GTSNPN, SVGIG (reference sequence). V dropped 4 bases and J dropped 1 base, with 10 bases sitting between them. CDR3 length: 13 amino acids. CDR3 residues: CAWNAAGQETQYF. The CDR3 bases are TGTGCCTGGAATGCGGCAGGCCAAGAGACCCAGTACTTC.

V usage is TRBV28 and J usage is TRBJ1-2; TRBD1 aligns across 7 bases. The CDR3 sequence is 14 residues long. V shed 6 bases, J shed 7 bases, and the junction held 11 bases outside the gene matches. Germline CDR1 is MDHEN and CDR2 is SYDVKM. The CDR3, as DNA: TGTGCCAGCAGCTTAAACAGGGGATTTGGTGGCTACACCTTC. This codes for CASSLNRGFGGYTF.

The rearrangement uses TRBV7-2 and TRBJ1-5; D remains ambiguous. Trimming shortened V by 6 bases and J by 7 bases, and 13 bases separated the two germline ends. This CDR3 has 13 residues. CDR1 is SGHTA, CDR2 FQGNSA, per germline. CDR3 sequence reads: CASRRANRQPQHF. CDR3 sequence (DNA): TGTGCCAGCAGAAGGGCAAATAGGCAGCCCCAGCATTTT.

This clone came up a few times. The rearrangement joins TRBV19 to TRBJ2-3; 7 nucleotides line up with TRBD2. Germline loops: CDR1 LNHDA, CDR2 SQIVND (reference sequence). Trimming removed 1 base from V and 5 bases from J; junction bases left unmatched: 9. The CDR3 loop spans 16 amino acids. The CDR3 region is CASSIGGLVALDTQYF. The CDR3 DNA reads TGTGCCAGTAGTATAGGCGGACTAGTGGCCCTAGATACGCAGTATTTT.

This sequence joins TRBV11-2 and TRBJ2-1; 10 bases are shared with TRBD2. The germline V gene has CDR1 SGHAT and CDR2 FQNNGV. The CDR3 is made up of 15 amino acids. V lost 5 bases, J lost 2 bases, and 3 bases stayed unmatched. The CDR3 loop is CASSLLAGPYNEQFF. CDR3 nucleotide sequence: TGTGCCAGCAGCCTACTAGCGGGGCCCTACAATGAGCAGTTCTTC.

The chain is built from TRBV14 and TRBJ1-1, with D unclear. Trimming cost V 4 bases and J 4 bases, with 10 bases left between them. This CDR3 is built from 13 residues. The germline gives CDR1 SGHDN, CDR2 FVKESK. The CDR3 region has the DNA TGTGCCAGCAGCCTTCAGGATTTCACTGAAGCTTTCTTT. This sequence encodes CASSLQDFTEAFF.

This chain uses TRBV4-2 with TRBJ2-1; D is possibly TRBD1 or TRBD2 (6 bases each). CDR3 length: 14 amino acids. V lost 1 base and J 9 bases, leaving 13 bases between the germline ends. Germline V gene data show CDR1 as LGHNA and CDR2 as YNFKEQ. The CDR3 loop is CASSQGGAWGEQFF. Written as DNA, the CDR3 is TGTGCCAGCAGCCAAGGGGGGGCATGGGGTGAGCAGTTCTTC.